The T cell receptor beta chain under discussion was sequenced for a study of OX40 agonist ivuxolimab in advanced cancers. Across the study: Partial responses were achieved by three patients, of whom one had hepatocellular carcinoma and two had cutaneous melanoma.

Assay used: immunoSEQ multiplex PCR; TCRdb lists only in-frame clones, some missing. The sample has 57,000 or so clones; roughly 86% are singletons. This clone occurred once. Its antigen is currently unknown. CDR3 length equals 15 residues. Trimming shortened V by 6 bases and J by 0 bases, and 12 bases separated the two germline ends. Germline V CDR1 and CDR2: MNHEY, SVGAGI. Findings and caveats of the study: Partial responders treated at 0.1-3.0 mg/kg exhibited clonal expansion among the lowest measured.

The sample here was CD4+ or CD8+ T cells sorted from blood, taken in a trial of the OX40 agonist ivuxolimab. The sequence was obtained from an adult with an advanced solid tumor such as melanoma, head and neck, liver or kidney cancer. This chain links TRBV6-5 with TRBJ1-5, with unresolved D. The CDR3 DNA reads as TGTGCCAGCAGCAAGGAAGGAAATAGCAATCAGCCCCAGCATTTT. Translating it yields CASSKEGNSNQPQHF.